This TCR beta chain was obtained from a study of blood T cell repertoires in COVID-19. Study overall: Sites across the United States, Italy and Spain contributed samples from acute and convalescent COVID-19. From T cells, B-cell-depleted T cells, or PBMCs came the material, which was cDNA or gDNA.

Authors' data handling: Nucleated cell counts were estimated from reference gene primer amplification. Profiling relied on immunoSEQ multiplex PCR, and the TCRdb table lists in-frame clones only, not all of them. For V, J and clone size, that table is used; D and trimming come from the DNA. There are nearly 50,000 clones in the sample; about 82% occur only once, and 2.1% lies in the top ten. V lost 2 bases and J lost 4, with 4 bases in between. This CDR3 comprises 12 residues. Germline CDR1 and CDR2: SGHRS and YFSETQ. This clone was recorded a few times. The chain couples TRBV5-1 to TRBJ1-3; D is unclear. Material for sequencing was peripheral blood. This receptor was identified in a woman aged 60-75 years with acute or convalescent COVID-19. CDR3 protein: CASSLQGNTIYF. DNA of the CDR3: TGCGCCAGCAGCTTACAAGGAAACACCATATATTTT.